Listed below are T cell receptor beta chains from one sample, sequenced in a study of shared clonotypes between healthy human individuals. Produced via immunoSEQ multiplex PCR; TCRdb's table is partial and in-frame only. The sample carries about 2.4 million clones, just over 90% recorded once. Sequenced sample: naive CD4+ T cells sorted from blood. The receptors shown here come from a man between 18 and 35 years old in good health. Each CDR3 is given with its conserved first and last residue. The order of the fields is CDR3 DNA, CDR3 protein, J gene, V gene, clone size, D gene. A D gene is named only where the DNA matches it firmly. Clone size appears in some rows only: once, few, many, or a class for an expanded clone.

TGTGCCAGCAGTTCCCTTCTAGAACAAGAGACCCAGTACTTC CASSSLLEQETQYF TRBJ2-5 TRBV27 NA NA
TGTGCCAGCACTTCTGGAGGTCGCGCAGATACGCAGTATTTT CASTSGGRADTQYF TRBJ2-3 TRBV7-2 NA NA
TGTGCCAGCAGCTTGACCGGGACTAGCGGGATAAACACCGGGGAGCTGTTTTTT CASSLTGTSGINTGELFF TRBJ2-2 TRBV7-6 NA TRBD2
TGTGCCAGCAGTTTAGCCGGACAGGGGGACGCCGAGCAGTACTTC CASSLAGQGDAEQYF TRBJ2-7 TRBV28 NA TRBD1
TGTGCCAGCAGCTTAGCGTCCGGGTTGAGTGGCTACACCTTC CASSLASGLSGYTF TRBJ1-2 TRBV7-9 NA NA
TGCGCCAGCAGCTTGGAGGGAGGAGGCAATCAGCCCCAGCATTTT CASSLEGGGNQPQHF TRBJ1-5 TRBV5-1 NA NA
TGTGCCAGCAGCTCGGGGCCCTTCGGGAGCACAGATACGCAGTATTTT CASSSGPFGSTDTQYF TRBJ2-3 TRBV5-4 NA NA
TGTGCCAGCAGTTTACCCGACAGGGGTTATCAGCCCCAGCATTTT CASSLPDRGYQPQHF TRBJ1-5 TRBV28 once TRBD1
TGTGCCAGCAGCTTAGGTGCCCCTCCCACCGGGGAGCTGTTTTTT CASSLGAPPTGELFF TRBJ2-2 TRBV7-2 NA NA
TGTGCCAGCAGTTCTGACAGATCCAATGAGCAGTTCTTC CASSSDRSNEQFF TRBJ2-1 TRBV6-6 NA NA
TGTGCCAGCAGCAAGGGGGGAGTTGCGTCCTATAATTCACCCCTCCACTTT CASSKGGVASYNSPLHF TRBJ1-6 TRBV21-1 NA NA
TGTGCCAGCAGCCGGGCCATCCATTACGAGCAGTACTTC CASSRAIHYEQYF TRBJ2-7 TRBV7-9 NA NA
TGTGCCAGCAGCTCAAACAGAGTCCAAGAGACCCAGTACTTC CASSSNRVQETQYF TRBJ2-5 TRBV7-2 NA NA
TGTGCCAGCACTCGGCAGGGGGCCTATAACTATGGCTACACCTTC CASTRQGAYNYGYTF TRBJ1-2 TRBV6-5 NA TRBD1
TGCGCCAGCAGTGGAAGGGCAGGGGTGAACACTGAAGCTTTCTTT CASSGRAGVNTEAFF TRBJ1-1 TRBV10-2 few NA
TGTGCCAGCAGCTTAGGGGCAGATTCGGCCCTCCACTTT CASSLGADSALHF TRBJ1-6 TRBV11-3 NA NA
TGTGCCAGCAGTGAACTAAGTAATCAGCCCCAGCATTTT CASSELSNQPQHF TRBJ1-5 TRBV2 NA NA
TGTGCCAGCAGCTCCTTAGCGGGGGGGTTCGAGCAGTACTTC CASSSLAGGFEQYF TRBJ2-7 TRBV7-2 NA TRBD2
TGTGCCAGCAGCTCCCCAGCATGGGCGGGGGACTGGAACACTGAAGCTTTCTTT CASSSPAWAGDWNTEAFF TRBJ1-1 TRBV7-2 NA NA
TGTGCCAGCAGTTACCAAAAGAGCGGCGAGCAGTACTTC CASSYQKSGEQYF TRBJ2-7 TRBV6-5 once NA
TGTGCCAGTAGTAACCGGGACAGGGGGCGCCGGGACACTGAAGCTTTCTTT CASSNRDRGRRDTEAFF TRBJ1-1 TRBV19 NA TRBD1
TGCGCCAGCAGCGTACAGGGACTCGCTAATGAAAAACTGTTTTTT CASSVQGLANEKLFF TRBJ1-4 TRBV5-1 NA NA
TGTGCCAGCAGTTACTTAGCGGGAGAGTTTTACGAGCAGTACTTC CASSYLAGEFYEQYF TRBJ2-7 TRBV6-5 NA TRBD2
TGCGCCAGCAGCTTCCCAGGGATGAGAGAGCAGTACTTC CASSFPGMREQYF TRBJ2-5 TRBV5-1 once NA
TGTGCCAGCAGTCGGGGTAACGAGCAGTACTTC CASSRGNEQYF TRBJ2-7 TRBV25-1 NA NA
TGTGCCAGCAGGGAGGACCGGGGCCGAGAAGAGACCCAGTACTTC CASREDRGREETQYF TRBJ2-5 TRBV6-4 NA NA
TGTGCCAGCAGCTTAAGCGGGGGGGTCTCCTACAATGAGCAGTTCTTC CASSLSGGVSYNEQFF TRBJ2-1 TRBV11-3 NA TRBD2
TGCGCCAGCAGCTCAGGGGAGGGATATCGGGACCAGTACTTC CASSSGEGYRDQYF TRBJ2-5 TRBV5-1 NA NA
TGTGCCAGCAGCTCCGGGACCAAAGAGACCCAGTACTTC CASSSGTKETQYF TRBJ2-5 TRBV7-2 NA NA
TGCAGCGTTGAAGAAACCCACAGGTCCACCGGGGAGCTGTTTTTT CSVEETHRSTGELFF TRBJ2-2 TRBV29-1 NA NA
TGTGCCAGCACCTACAGCAGCTCCTACGAGCAGTACTTC CASTYSSSYEQYF TRBJ2-7 TRBV28 NA NA
TGTGCCAGCAGCTTAGCGGGGGGTATTAGCGAGCAGTACTTC CASSLAGGISEQYF TRBJ2-7 TRBV7-9 NA NA